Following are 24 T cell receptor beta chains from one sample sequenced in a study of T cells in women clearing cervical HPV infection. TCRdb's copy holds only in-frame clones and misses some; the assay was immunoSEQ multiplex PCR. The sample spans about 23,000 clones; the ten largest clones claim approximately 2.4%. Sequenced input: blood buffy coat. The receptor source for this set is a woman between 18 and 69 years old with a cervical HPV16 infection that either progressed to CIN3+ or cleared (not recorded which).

The DNA read from the CDR3 is TGCGCCAGCAGCTTGGCCGAAGGGTATGGC. Encoded protein: CASSLAEGYG. The whole CDR3 sequence reads CASSLAEGYGYTF. This chain joins TRBV5-1 and TRBJ1-2; unclear D gene. From the germline J gene comes the end of the CDR3, since the read stops 3 residues before it. V shed 0 bases and J shed 5 bases, with 8 bases lying between them. The CDR3 is made up of 13 amino acids. In germline, CDR1 is SGHRS, CDR2 YFSETQ.

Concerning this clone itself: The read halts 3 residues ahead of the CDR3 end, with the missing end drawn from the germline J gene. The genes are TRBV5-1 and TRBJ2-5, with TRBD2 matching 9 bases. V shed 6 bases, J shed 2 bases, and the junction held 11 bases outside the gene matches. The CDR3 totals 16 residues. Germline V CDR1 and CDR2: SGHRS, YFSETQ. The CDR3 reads CASNSWQRGAQETQYF. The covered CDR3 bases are TGCGCCAGCAATTCTTGGCAGCGGGGGGCACAAGAGACC.

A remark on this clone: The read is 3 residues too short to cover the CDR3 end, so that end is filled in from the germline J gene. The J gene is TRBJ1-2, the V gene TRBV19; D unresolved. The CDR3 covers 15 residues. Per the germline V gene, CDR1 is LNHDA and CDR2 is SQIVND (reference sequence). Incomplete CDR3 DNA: TGTGCCAGTACCATGGGAGGACTAGCGGGGTTTGAC. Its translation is CASTMGGLAGFD. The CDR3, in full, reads CASTMGGLAGFDYTF.

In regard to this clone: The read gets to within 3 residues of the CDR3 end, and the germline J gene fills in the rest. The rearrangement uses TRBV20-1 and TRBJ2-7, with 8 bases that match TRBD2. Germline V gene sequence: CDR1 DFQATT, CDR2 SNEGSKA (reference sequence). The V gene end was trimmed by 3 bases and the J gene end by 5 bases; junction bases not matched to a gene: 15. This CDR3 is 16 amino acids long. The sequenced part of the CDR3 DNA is TGCAGTGCTAGGACCACTTGGACTAGCAGCCCGGACGAG. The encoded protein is CSARTTWTSSPDE. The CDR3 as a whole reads CSARTTWTSSPDEQYF.

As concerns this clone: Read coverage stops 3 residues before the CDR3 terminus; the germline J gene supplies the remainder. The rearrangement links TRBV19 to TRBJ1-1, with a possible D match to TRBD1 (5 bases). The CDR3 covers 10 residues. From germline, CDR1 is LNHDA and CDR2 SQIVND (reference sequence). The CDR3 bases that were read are TGTGCCAGTGGGCCCCAGGGA. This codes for CASGPQG. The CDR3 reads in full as CASGPQGAFF.

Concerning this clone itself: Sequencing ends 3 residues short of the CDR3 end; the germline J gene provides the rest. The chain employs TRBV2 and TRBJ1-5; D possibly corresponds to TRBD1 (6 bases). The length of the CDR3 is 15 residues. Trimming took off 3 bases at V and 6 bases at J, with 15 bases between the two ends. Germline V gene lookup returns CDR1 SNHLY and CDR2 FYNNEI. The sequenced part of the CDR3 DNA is TGTGCCAGCAGTGAGACAGGATGGGGCAGTCAGCCC. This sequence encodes CASSETGWGSQP. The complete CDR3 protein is CASSETGWGSQPQHF.

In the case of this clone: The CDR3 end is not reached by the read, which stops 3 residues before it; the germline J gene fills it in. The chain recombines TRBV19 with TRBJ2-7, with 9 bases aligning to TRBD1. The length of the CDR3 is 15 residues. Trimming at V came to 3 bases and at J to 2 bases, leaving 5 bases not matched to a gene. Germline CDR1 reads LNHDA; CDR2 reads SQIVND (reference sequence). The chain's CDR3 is CASSMGTGSTYEQYF. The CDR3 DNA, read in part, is TGTGCCAGTAGTATGGGGACAGGGTCAACCTACGAG.

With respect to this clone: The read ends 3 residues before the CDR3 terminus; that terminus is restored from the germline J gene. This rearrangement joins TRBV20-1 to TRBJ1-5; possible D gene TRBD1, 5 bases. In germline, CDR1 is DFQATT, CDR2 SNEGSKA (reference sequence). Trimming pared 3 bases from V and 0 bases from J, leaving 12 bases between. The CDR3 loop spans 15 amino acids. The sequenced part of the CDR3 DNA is TGCAGTGCTAGGCGGCGGGGGGGTAGCAATCAGCCC. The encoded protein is CSARRRGGSNQP. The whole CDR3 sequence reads CSARRRGGSNQPQHF.

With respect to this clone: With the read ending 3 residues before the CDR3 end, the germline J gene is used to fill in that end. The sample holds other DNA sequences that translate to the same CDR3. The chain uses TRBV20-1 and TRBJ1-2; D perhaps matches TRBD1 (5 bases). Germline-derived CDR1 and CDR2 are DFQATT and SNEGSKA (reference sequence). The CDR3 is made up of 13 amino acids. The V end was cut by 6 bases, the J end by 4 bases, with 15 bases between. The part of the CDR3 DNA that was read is TGCAGTGCGGGAACAGGTGTCCCCTATGGC. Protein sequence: CSAGTGVPYG. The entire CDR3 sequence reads CSAGTGVPYGYTF.

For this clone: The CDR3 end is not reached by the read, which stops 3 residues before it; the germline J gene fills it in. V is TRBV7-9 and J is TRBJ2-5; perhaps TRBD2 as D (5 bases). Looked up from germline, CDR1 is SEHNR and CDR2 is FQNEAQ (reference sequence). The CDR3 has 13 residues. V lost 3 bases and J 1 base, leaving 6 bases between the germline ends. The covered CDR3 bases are TGTGCCAGCAGCTTGAGCGGCCAAGAGACC. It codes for CASSLSGQET. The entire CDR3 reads CASSLSGQETQYF.

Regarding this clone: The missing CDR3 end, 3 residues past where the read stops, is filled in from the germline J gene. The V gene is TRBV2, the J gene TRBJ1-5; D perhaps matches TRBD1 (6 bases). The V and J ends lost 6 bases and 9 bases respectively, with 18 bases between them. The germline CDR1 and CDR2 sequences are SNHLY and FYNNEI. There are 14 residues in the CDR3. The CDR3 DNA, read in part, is TGTGCCAGCAGGACCCAAGGGGGTTTTTTGCCC. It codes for CASRTQGGFLP. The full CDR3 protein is CASRTQGGFLPQHF.

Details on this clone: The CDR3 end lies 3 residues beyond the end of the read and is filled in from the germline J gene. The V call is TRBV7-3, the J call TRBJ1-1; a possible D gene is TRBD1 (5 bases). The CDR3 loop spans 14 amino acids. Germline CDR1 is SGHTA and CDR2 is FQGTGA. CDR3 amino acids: CASSLTGREEVAFF. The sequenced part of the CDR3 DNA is TGTGCCAGCAGCTTAACTGGCAGGGAGGAAGTA.

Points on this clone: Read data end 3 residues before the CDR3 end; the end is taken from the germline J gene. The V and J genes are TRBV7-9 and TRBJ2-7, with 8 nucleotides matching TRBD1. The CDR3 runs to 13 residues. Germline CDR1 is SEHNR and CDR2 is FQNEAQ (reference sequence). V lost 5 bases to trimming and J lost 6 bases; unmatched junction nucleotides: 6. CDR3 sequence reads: CASSAGGLGEQYF. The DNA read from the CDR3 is TGTGCCAGCAGCGCAGGGGGCCTCGGCGAG.

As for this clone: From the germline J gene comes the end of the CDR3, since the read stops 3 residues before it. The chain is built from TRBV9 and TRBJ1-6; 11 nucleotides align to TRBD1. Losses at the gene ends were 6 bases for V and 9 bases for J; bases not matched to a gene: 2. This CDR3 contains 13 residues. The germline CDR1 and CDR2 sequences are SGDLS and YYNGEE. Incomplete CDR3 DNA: TGTGCCAGCACCGGGACAGGGGGTTCACCC. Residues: CASTGTGGSP. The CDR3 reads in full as CASTGTGGSPLHF.

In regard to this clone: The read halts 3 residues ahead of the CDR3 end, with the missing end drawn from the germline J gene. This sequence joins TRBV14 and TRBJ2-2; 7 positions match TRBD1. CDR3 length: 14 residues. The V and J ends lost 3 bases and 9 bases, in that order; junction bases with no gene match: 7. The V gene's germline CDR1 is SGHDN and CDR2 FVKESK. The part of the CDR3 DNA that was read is TGTGCCAGCAGCCATCCCTGGGACAGCCGGGAG. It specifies CASSHPWDSRE. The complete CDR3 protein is CASSHPWDSRELFF. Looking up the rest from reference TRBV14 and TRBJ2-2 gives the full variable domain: EAGVTQFPSHSVIEKGQTVTLRCDPISGHDNLYWYRRVMGKEIKFLLHFVKESKQDESGMPNNRFLAERTGGTYSTLKVQPAELEDSGVYFCASSHPWDSRELFFGEGSRLTVL.

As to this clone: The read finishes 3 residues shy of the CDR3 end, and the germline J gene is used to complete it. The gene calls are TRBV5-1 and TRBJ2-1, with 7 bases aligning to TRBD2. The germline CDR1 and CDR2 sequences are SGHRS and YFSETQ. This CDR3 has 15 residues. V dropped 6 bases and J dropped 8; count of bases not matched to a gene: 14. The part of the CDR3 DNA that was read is TGCGCCAGCACCGTATCTGGCGGGAGTACTTATGAG. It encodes CASTVSGGSTYE. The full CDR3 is CASTVSGGSTYEQFF. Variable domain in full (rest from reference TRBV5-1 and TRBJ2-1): KAGVTQTPRYLIKTRGQQVTLSCSPISGHRSVSWYQQTPGQGLQFLFEYFSETQRNKGNFPGRFSGRQFSNSRSEMNVSTLELGDSALYLCASTVSGGSTYEQFFGPGTRLTVL.

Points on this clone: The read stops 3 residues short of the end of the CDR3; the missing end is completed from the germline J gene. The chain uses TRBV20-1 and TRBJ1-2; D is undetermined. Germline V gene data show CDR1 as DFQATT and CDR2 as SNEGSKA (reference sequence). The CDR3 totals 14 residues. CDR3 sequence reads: CSATLSGRSGGYTF. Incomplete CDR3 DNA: TGCAGTGCTACCCTCTCGGGCCGTTCGGGGGGC.

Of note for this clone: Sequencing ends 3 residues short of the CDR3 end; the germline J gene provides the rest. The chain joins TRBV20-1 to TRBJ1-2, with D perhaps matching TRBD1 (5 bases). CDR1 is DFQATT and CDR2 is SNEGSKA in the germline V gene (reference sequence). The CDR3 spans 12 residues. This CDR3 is CSAERERGGYTF. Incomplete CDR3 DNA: TGCAGTGCTGAGAGGGAAAGGGGCGGC.

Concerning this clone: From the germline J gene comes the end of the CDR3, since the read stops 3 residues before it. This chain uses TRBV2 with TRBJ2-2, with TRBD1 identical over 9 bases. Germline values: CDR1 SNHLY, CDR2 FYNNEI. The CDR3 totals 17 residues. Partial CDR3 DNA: TGTGCCAGCAGTTGGACAGGGGTGAAAGCAACTAATGAAAAG. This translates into CASSWTGVKATNEK. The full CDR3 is CASSWTGVKATNEKLFF.

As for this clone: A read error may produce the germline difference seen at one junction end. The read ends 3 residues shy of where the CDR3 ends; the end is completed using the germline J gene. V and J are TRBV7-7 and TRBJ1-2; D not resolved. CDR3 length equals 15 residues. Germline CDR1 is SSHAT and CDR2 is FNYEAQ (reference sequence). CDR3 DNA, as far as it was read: TGTGCTAGCAGCTTAGGCCAGCGGGAGTTCGACGAC. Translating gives CASSLGQREFDD. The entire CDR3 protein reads CASSLGQREFDDYTF.

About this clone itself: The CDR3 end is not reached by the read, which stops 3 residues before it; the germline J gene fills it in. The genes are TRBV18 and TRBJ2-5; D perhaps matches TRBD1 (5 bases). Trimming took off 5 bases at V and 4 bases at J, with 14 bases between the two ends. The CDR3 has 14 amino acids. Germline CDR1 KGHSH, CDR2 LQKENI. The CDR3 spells CASSSYRNLETQYF. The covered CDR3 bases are TGTGCCAGCTCATCTTACAGGAACCTAGAGACC.

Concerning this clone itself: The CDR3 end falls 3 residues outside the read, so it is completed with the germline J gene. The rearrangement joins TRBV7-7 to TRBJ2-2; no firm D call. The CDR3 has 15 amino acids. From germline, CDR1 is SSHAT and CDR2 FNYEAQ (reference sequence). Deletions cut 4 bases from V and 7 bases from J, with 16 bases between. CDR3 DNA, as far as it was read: TGTGCCAGCAGCTCTTCCCTCAGTTCCCACGGGGAG. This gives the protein CASSSSLSSHGE. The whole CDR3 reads CASSSSLSSHGELFF.

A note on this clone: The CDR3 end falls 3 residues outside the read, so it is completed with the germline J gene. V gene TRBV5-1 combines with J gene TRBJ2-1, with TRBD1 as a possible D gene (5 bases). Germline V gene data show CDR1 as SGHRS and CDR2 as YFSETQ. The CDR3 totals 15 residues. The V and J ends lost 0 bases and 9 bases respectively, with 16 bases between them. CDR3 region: CASSLAAGPLGEQFF. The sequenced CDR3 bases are TGCGCCAGCAGCTTGGCGGCAGGGCCCTTGGGTGAG.

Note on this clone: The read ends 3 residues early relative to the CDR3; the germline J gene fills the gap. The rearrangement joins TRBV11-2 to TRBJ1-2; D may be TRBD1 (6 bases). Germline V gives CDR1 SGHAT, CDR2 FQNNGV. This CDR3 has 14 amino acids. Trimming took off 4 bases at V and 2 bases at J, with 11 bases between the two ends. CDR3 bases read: TGTGCCAGCAGCTCCCAAACAGGGAACTATGGC. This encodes CASSSQTGNYG. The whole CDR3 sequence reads CASSSQTGNYGYTF.